This T cell receptor (beta chain) comes out of a study of identical twins. Germline CDR1 and CDR2: SQVTM and ANQGSEA. CDR3 length equals 13 residues. Trimming took 2 bases from V and 3 from J, leaving 10 bases between them. One entry per CDR3 protein, called by TCRdb with MiXCR from the 5' RACE reads. The sample carries approximately 700,000 distinct CDR3 sequences, 6.1% recorded once. This clonotype was seen repeatedly, ten times or more. Sample: naive T cells sorted from blood. The receptor was derived from a man in his late teens or twenties in good health. V usage is TRBV29-1 and J usage is TRBJ1-1; D is unclear. The CDR3 spells CSVEKRLDTEAFF. CDR3 DNA sequence: TGCAGCGTTGAAAAGAGGCTCGACACTGAAGCTTTCTTT.